This T cell receptor beta chain was retrieved from a study of CXCR3-negative and CXCR3-positive naive CD8 T cells. General study findings and limits: Both naive subsets carried similar amounts of surface CD5, so TCR strength was inferred from TRB CDR3 properties. Researchers reported similar TRBV-TRBJ usage in naive CXCR3-negative and CXCR3-positive cells, though memory differed.

TRB cDNA libraries were made by UMI-labeled 5' RACE. TCRdb reanalyzed the 5' RACE reads and collapses them to one entry per CDR3 protein, without DNA. The sample includes around 56,000 distinct CDR3 sequences. Concerning this clonotype itself: Antigen unknown.

Triplicate sorting captured hundreds of thousands of cells each from every CD8+ T cell subset. CD45RO-CCR7+CD27+CD95- expression identified naive CD8+ T cells. The CDR3 is 17 amino acids. Germline CDR1 LGHNA, CDR2 YNFKEQ. V gene TRBV4-2 combines with J gene TRBJ2-1; the TRBD2 assignment by TCRdb is unverifiable without DNA. This TCR was recovered from a human donor in good health. Some clones in this sample may be carry-over from other donors' samples. Sequenced sample: naive CXCR3- CD8+ T cells from blood. Subset specified: CD45RO-CCR7+CD27+CD95- naive CD8+ T cells lacking CXCR3 (TNR3-). This CDR3 reads CASSHPSGGAVRNEQFF.